This T cell receptor (beta chain) was found in a study of Ad26.COV2.S vaccination and SARS-CoV-2 variants. With respect to this clone: The target antigen is unknown.

CDR3 length equals 17 residues. This sample's treatment: 15 to 20 received Ad26.COV2.S at low or high dose, single or two shots; about 5 received placebo; per-sample allocation not given. The samples date from day 63 after the first vaccine or placebo injection. An 18-55-year-old adult in Boston served as donor. Findings and limits, study-wide: Vaccinees displayed broader spike-specific TCR repertoires than placebo recipients. Researchers reported similar non-spike TCR breadth in vaccine and placebo recipients.

Assay: immunoSEQ multiplex PCR; the TCRdb copy retains only in-frame clones and omits some. The sample holds 360,000 or so clones, 87% seen once. The sequencing used peripheral blood, collected in a trial of Ad26.COV2.S vaccine versus placebo. This chain joins TRBV21-1 and TRBJ1-2; the tabulated D call, TRBD1, remains unverified against the DNA. TRBV21-1 is listed as a pseudogene. The clonotype was recovered from a person between 18 and 59 years old who received the Ad26.COV2.S COVID-19 vaccine or a placebo. This chain's CDR3 is CASSNVGQRRRIYGYTF. In DNA form, the CDR3 reads TGTGCCAGCAGCAACGTGGGACAGAGAAGACGCATCTATGGCTACACCTTC.